This entry lists 6 T cell receptor beta chains sequenced from one sample in a study of cytomegalovirus exposure and HLA in healthy donors. The protocol was immunoSEQ multiplex PCR, while the TCRdb copy is restricted to in-frame clones and leaves out a portion. The sample lists tens of thousands of clones, 85% to 95% occurring once. The sequencing input was PBMCs. These receptors originate from a man aged 18-30 years in good health and CMV-seronegative.

V and J are TRBV18 and TRBJ1-2, with a tentative D call TRBD1 (6 bases). Trimming removed 0 bases at V and 7 bases at J, with 12 bases between. CDR1 and CDR2 (germline): KGHSH, LQKENI. The length of the CDR3 is 14 residues. Here the CDR3 DNA reads TGTGCCAGCTCACCACCGGTACAGGGTGCTGGCTACACCTTC. Encoded protein: CASSPPVQGAGYTF.

The chain combines TRBV18 with TRBJ1-1; the D gene is possibly TRBD1 (5 bases). Germline values: CDR1 KGHSH, CDR2 LQKENI. CDR3 length equals 14 residues. Deletions cut 4 bases from V and 5 bases from J, with 14 bases between. This CDR3 reads CASSRAGHYTEAFF. CDR3 DNA sequence: TGTGCCAGCTCACGGGCAGGGCATTATACTGAAGCTTTCTTT.

This chain joins TRBV27 and TRBJ1-1; the D gene is possibly TRBD1 (5 bases). The V gene lost 4 bases and the J gene lost 2 bases, with 11 bases spanning the gap. The CDR3 contains 14 residues. Germline-derived CDR1 and CDR2 are MNHEY and SMNVEV (reference sequence). The CDR3 here is CASSSGQGNTEAFF. The CDR3 nucleotides read TGTGCCAGCAGTTCAGGTCAGGGAAACACTGAAGCTTTCTTT.

This chain joins TRBV13 and TRBJ2-6, with 7 bases matching TRBD2. Germline V gene lookup returns CDR1 PRHDT and CDR2 FYEKMQ (reference sequence). The length of the CDR3 is 16 residues. Trimming took 4 bases from V and 4 from J; bases not matched to a gene: 7. CDR3 nucleotide sequence: TGTGCCAGCAGCTGGGGACTATCCTCCGGGGCCAACGTCCTGACTTTC. It specifies CASSWGLSSGANVLTF. Variable domain in full (rest from reference TRBV13 and TRBJ2-6): AAGVIQSPRHLIKEKRETATLKCYPIPRHDTVYWYQQGPGQDPQFLISFYEKMQSDKGSIPDRFSAQQFSDYHSELNMSSLELGDSALYFCASSWGLSSGANVLTFGAGSRLTVL.

This clone came up a few times. The junction does not match germline at one end; this may be a read error. CDR3 region: CASSPGNRELSLF. CDR3 nucleotide sequence: TGCGCCAGCAGCCCGGGAAACCGGGAACTCAGTCTCTTC. The genes are TRBV5-1 and TRBJ2-7; tentative D call: TRBD2 (5 bases). CDR3 length: 13 residues. Looked up from germline, CDR1 is SGHRS and CDR2 is YFSETQ.

The V gene is TRBV11-2, the J gene TRBJ2-5; 7 positions agree with TRBD1. This CDR3 is 15 amino acids long. J was trimmed by 1 base and V by 5 bases; bases with no gene match: 7. The germline gives CDR1 SGHAT, CDR2 FQNNGV. CDR3 nucleotide sequence: TGTGCCAGCAGCCCGAAGACAGGGCTCCAAGAGACCCAGTACTTC. This gives the protein CASSPKTGLQETQYF. Using reference TRBV11-2 and TRBJ2-5 for the parts outside the CDR3, the full variable domain is EAGVAQSPRYKIIEKRQSVAFWCNPISGHATLYWYQQILGQGPKLLIQFQNNGVVDDSQLPKDRFSAERLKGVDSTLKIQPAKLEDSAVYLCASSPKTGLQETQYFGPGTRLLVL.